Listed below are T cell receptor beta chains from one sample, sequenced in a study of CD8 T cells in Susac syndrome. One entry per CDR3 protein, called by TCRdb with MiXCR from the immunoSEQ multiplex PCR reads. Among more than 70,000 distinct CDR3 sequences listed, approximately 93% were seen once. Sequenced sample: CD8+ T cells from PBMCs. The receptors shown here come from a human donor with Susac syndrome. The CDR3 runs from the conserved cysteine through the conserved F or W. The order of the fields is clone size, V gene, D gene, J gene, CDR3 DNA, CDR3 protein. The D gene is left open where the match is weak. Some rows have no size entry. The others give once, few or many, or a class for an expanded clone.

abundance: -
v_gene: TRBV9
d_gene: TRBD2
j_gene: TRBJ2-3
CDR3nt: TGTGCCAGCAGCGCCTCAAGGGCGGGGGGAAGGACAGATACGCAGTATTTT
CDR3aa: CASSASRAGGRTDTQYF

abundance: -
v_gene: TRBV5-1
d_gene: -
j_gene: TRBJ1-1
CDR3nt: TGCGCCAGCAGCCGGACAAACGAACAGGATGAAGCTTTCTTT
CDR3aa: CASSRTNEQDEAFF

abundance: -
v_gene: TRBV2
d_gene: -
j_gene: TRBJ1-1
CDR3nt: TGTGCCAGCAGTGATGGATCTGGGGGCCAGGACACTGAAGCTTTCTTT
CDR3aa: CASSDGSGGQDTEAFF

abundance: -
v_gene: TRBV29-1
d_gene: -
j_gene: TRBJ2-1
CDR3nt: TGCAGCGTGCGGCAGGAGTCCTACAATGAGCAGCTCTTC
CDR3aa: CSVRQESYNEQLF

abundance: once
v_gene: TRBV7-9
d_gene: -
j_gene: TRBJ2-7
CDR3nt: TGTGCCAGCAGCTCTGACCGGAGTTACGAGCAGTACTTC
CDR3aa: CASSSDRSYEQYF

abundance: -
v_gene: TRBV7-9
d_gene: -
j_gene: TRBJ2-7
CDR3nt: TGTGCCAGCAGCTTAGACAGGTGGCCCTACGAGCAGTACTTC
CDR3aa: CASSLDRWPYEQYF

abundance: -
v_gene: TRBV2
d_gene: TRBD1
j_gene: TRBJ2-3
CDR3nt: TGTGCCAGCAGTCCAGGAGACAGGGCAGATACGCAGTATTTT
CDR3aa: CASSPGDRADTQYF

abundance: -
v_gene: TRBV18
d_gene: -
j_gene: TRBJ1-1
CDR3nt: TGTGCCAGCTCACCATTGGCAGGACTGAACACTGAAGCTTTCTTT
CDR3aa: CASSPLAGLNTEAFF

abundance: -
v_gene: TRBV7-9
d_gene: -
j_gene: TRBJ1-5
CDR3nt: TGTGCCAGCAGCTCCGACGGCGCAGGACTGAGACAGCCCCAGCATTTT
CDR3aa: CASSSDGAGLRQPQHF

abundance: -
v_gene: TRBV4-3
d_gene: -
j_gene: TRBJ2-7
CDR3nt: TGCGCCAGCAGCCTCCGCTCCGGGGGGCAGTCCTACGAGCAGTACTTC
CDR3aa: CASSLRSGGQSYEQYF

abundance: -
v_gene: TRBV5-1
d_gene: -
j_gene: TRBJ2-1
CDR3nt: TGCGCCAGCAGCTTGGACTGGGGCGGCTCCTACAATGAGCAGTTCTTC
CDR3aa: CASSLDWGGSYNEQFF

abundance: -
v_gene: TRBV12-3/TRBV12-4
d_gene: -
j_gene: TRBJ2-7
CDR3nt: TGTGCCAGCAGTCCTCGACTAAGCTCCTACGAGCAGTACTTC
CDR3aa: CASSPRLSSYEQYF

abundance: -
v_gene: TRBV30
d_gene: -
j_gene: TRBJ2-7
CDR3nt: TGTGCCTGGAGGGGTGCGGGGACTTACGAGCAGTACTTC
CDR3aa: CAWRGAGTYEQYF

abundance: -
v_gene: TRBV6-5
d_gene: -
j_gene: TRBJ1-1
CDR3nt: TGTGCCAGCAGTTACACAGCCTTGAACACTGAAGCTTTCTTT
CDR3aa: CASSYTALNTEAFF

abundance: -
v_gene: TRBV12-3/TRBV12-4
d_gene: TRBD2
j_gene: TRBJ2-1
CDR3nt: TGTGCCAGCACCTTGAGCGGGGCACCCTACAATGAGCAGTTCTTC
CDR3aa: CASTLSGAPYNEQFF

abundance: -
v_gene: TRBV9
d_gene: -
j_gene: TRBJ2-7
CDR3nt: TGTGCCAGCAGCGTAGACGGCGGGGATTACGAGCAGTACTTC
CDR3aa: CASSVDGGDYEQYF

abundance: -
v_gene: TRBV20-1
d_gene: -
j_gene: TRBJ1-2
CDR3nt: TGCAGTGCCAGAGCCGTGGACGTCGGTGGCTACACCTTC
CDR3aa: CSARAVDVGGYTF

abundance: -
v_gene: TRBV7-9
d_gene: -
j_gene: TRBJ2-1
CDR3nt: TGTGCCAGCAGCTCGGAGCTGAATGAGCAGTTCTTC
CDR3aa: CASSSELNEQFF

abundance: once
v_gene: TRBV30
d_gene: -
j_gene: TRBJ1-6
CDR3nt: TGTGCCTGGAATGAAGGAGAATATAATTCACCCCTCCACTTT
CDR3aa: CAWNEGEYNSPLHF

abundance: -
v_gene: TRBV20-1
d_gene: -
j_gene: TRBJ1-1
CDR3nt: TGCAGTGCCAATCCCACTACAGGGTTGAGTGAAGCTTTCTTT
CDR3aa: CSANPTTGLSEAFF

abundance: -
v_gene: TRBV20-1
d_gene: TRBD2
j_gene: TRBJ2-3
CDR3nt: TGCAGTGCTAGAGGGGCGGGGGGGCCCACAGATACGCAGTATTTT
CDR3aa: CSARGAGGPTDTQYF

abundance: -
v_gene: TRBV27
d_gene: -
j_gene: TRBJ1-6
CDR3nt: TGTGCCAGCAGTTTCCGCCCCCTTCCGGGGGTTAATTCACCCCTCCACTTT
CDR3aa: CASSFRPLPGVNSPLHF

abundance: -
v_gene: TRBV28
d_gene: -
j_gene: TRBJ2-1
CDR3nt: TGTGCCAGCAGTCCGCCAGGGGGGCAATACAATGAGCAGTTCTTC
CDR3aa: CASSPPGGQYNEQFF

abundance: -
v_gene: TRBV5-6
d_gene: -
j_gene: TRBJ2-1
CDR3nt: TGTGCCAGCAGCTTGGCCGTGGAGCAGTTCTTC
CDR3aa: CASSLAVEQFF

abundance: -
v_gene: TRBV7-9
d_gene: -
j_gene: TRBJ2-7
CDR3nt: TGTGCCAGCAGCTTAAGTCAGGGCTACGAGCAGTACTTC
CDR3aa: CASSLSQGYEQYF

abundance: -
v_gene: TRBV15
d_gene: -
j_gene: TRBJ2-7
CDR3nt: TGTGCCACCAGCAGAGAACAACGGCTCGATTACGAGCAGTACTTC
CDR3aa: CATSREQRLDYEQYF

abundance: -
v_gene: TRBV2
d_gene: TRBD1
j_gene: TRBJ1-5
CDR3nt: TGTGCCAGCAGGCCAGACAGGGATATTTGGAATCAGCCCCAGCATTTT
CDR3aa: CASRPDRDIWNQPQHF

abundance: -
v_gene: TRBV6-2/TRBV6-3
d_gene: TRBD1
j_gene: TRBJ2-7
CDR3nt: TGTGCCAGCAGTTACTCCTCGCCAGGGGGCGAGCAGTACTTC
CDR3aa: CASSYSSPGGEQYF

abundance: -
v_gene: TRBV2
d_gene: -
j_gene: TRBJ2-1
CDR3nt: TGTGCCAGCAGTGAAAGCCTCCGGGACCCCTCCTACAATGAGCAGTTCTTC
CDR3aa: CASSESLRDPSYNEQFF

abundance: -
v_gene: TRBV28
d_gene: -
j_gene: TRBJ2-3
CDR3nt: TGTGCCAGCAGCCCCGGGGCAACAGATACGCAGTATTTT
CDR3aa: CASSPGATDTQYF

abundance: -
v_gene: TRBV9
d_gene: -
j_gene: TRBJ1-2
CDR3nt: TGTGCCAGCAGCGGCCCTGGCTACACCTTC
CDR3aa: CASSGPGYTF

abundance: -
v_gene: TRBV20-1
d_gene: -
j_gene: TRBJ2-2
CDR3nt: TGCAGTGCCCCCCCGACGAACACCGGGGAGCTGTTTTTT
CDR3aa: CSAPPTNTGELFF

abundance: -
v_gene: TRBV27
d_gene: -
j_gene: TRBJ2-7
CDR3nt: TGTGCCAGCAGCCGTCGGACTGGCTACGAGCAGTACTTC
CDR3aa: CASSRRTGYEQYF

abundance: -
v_gene: TRBV9
d_gene: -
j_gene: TRBJ1-6
CDR3nt: TGTGCCAGCAGCGTGGGGGGCTCCTATAATTCACCCCTCCACTTT
CDR3aa: CASSVGGSYNSPLHF

abundance: -
v_gene: TRBV6-5
d_gene: -
j_gene: TRBJ2-1
CDR3nt: TGTGCCAGCACCGCCTGTCTCTTC
CDR3aa: CASTACLF

abundance: -
v_gene: TRBV5-1
d_gene: -
j_gene: TRBJ1-2
CDR3nt: TGCGCCAGCAGCTTCGAGCTGGGCTATGGCTACACCTTC
CDR3aa: CASSFELGYGYTF

abundance: -
v_gene: TRBV27
d_gene: TRBD2
j_gene: TRBJ2-7
CDR3nt: TGTGCCAGCAGGGGACTAGCTGTCGAGCAGTACTTC
CDR3aa: CASRGLAVEQYF

abundance: -
v_gene: TRBV5-1
d_gene: -
j_gene: TRBJ2-7
CDR3nt: TGCGCCAGCAGATCGGACGGCTCCTACGAGCAGTACTTC
CDR3aa: CASRSDGSYEQYF

abundance: -
v_gene: TRBV7-9
d_gene: -
j_gene: TRBJ1-1
CDR3nt: TGTGCCAGCAGCTTAGGCTGGATCCTAACTGAAGCTTTCTTT
CDR3aa: CASSLGWILTEAFF

abundance: once
v_gene: TRBV6-5
d_gene: TRBD1
j_gene: TRBJ2-2
CDR3nt: TGTGCCAGCAGTTCTCTCGGGGGCGACAGGGGGCTTAACGGGGAGCTGTTTTTT
CDR3aa: CASSSLGGDRGLNGELFF

abundance: -
v_gene: TRBV5-4
d_gene: -
j_gene: TRBJ1-2
CDR3nt: TGTGCCAGCAGCTTGTACTATGGCTACACCTTC
CDR3aa: CASSLYYGYTF

abundance: -
v_gene: TRBV24-1
d_gene: -
j_gene: TRBJ1-3
CDR3nt: TGTGCCACCAGTGATAAGGACAGCGCCAACACCATATATTTT
CDR3aa: CATSDKDSANTIYF

abundance: -
v_gene: TRBV27
d_gene: -
j_gene: TRBJ1-1
CDR3nt: TGTGCCAGCAGTGGGGGGCTGGGCACTGAAGCTTTCTTT
CDR3aa: CASSGGLGTEAFF

abundance: once
v_gene: TRBV6-2/TRBV6-3
d_gene: -
j_gene: TRBJ1-1
CDR3nt: TGTGCCAGCAATCCGGGTCGGAACACTGAAGCTTTCTTT
CDR3aa: CASNPGRNTEAFF

abundance: -
v_gene: TRBV6-2/TRBV6-3
d_gene: -
j_gene: TRBJ1-2
CDR3nt: TGTGCCAGCAGTTACGCCTATGGCTACACCTTC
CDR3aa: CASSYAYGYTF

abundance: -
v_gene: TRBV6-2/TRBV6-3
d_gene: TRBD1
j_gene: TRBJ2-2
CDR3nt: TGTGCCAGCAGTACCAGGGGGAAGGCCGGGGAGCTGTTTTTT
CDR3aa: CASSTRGKAGELFF

abundance: -
v_gene: TRBV20-1
d_gene: TRBD2
j_gene: TRBJ2-7
CDR3nt: TGCAGTGCCGATGGGGGCGGGGGGTCCTACGAGCAGTACTTC
CDR3aa: CSADGGGGSYEQYF

abundance: -
v_gene: TRBV11-2
d_gene: TRBD2
j_gene: TRBJ2-7
CDR3nt: TGTGCCAGCAGCCCAGGACTAGCCTACGAGCAGTACTTC
CDR3aa: CASSPGLAYEQYF

abundance: -
v_gene: TRBV12-3/TRBV12-4
d_gene: -
j_gene: TRBJ1-5
CDR3nt: TGTGCCAGCAGTCAGGGTAATAGCAATCAGCCCCAGCATTTT
CDR3aa: CASSQGNSNQPQHF